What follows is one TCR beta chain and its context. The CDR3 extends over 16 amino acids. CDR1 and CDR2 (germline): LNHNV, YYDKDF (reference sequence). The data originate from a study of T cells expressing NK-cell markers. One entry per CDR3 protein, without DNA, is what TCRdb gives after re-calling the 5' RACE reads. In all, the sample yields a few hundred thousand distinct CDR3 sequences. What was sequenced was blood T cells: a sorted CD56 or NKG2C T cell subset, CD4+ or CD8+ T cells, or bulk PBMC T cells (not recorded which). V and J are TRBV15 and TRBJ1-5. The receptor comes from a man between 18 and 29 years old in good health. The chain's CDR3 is CATSRESHRSNQPQHF.